This T cell receptor (beta chain) comes out of a study of identical twins. This clonotype was detected a few times. This CDR3 has 13 residues. V was shortened by 9 bases and J by 4 bases, with 15 bases between the two germline ends. TCRdb reanalysed the 5' RACE reads using MiXCR and keeps one entry per CDR3 protein. The table has fewer than 900,000 distinct CDR3 sequences, about 20% seen once. The same data also went into a second study, on T cells expressing NK-cell markers. That paper states: Sorting was limited to alpha-beta TCR-expressing T cells with an anti-gamma-delta TCR antibody in several experiments.

The chain links TRBV12-3 or TRBV12-4 to TRBJ1-2, with a tentative D call TRBD1 (6 bases). The sequence was collected from a woman aged 18-35 years in good health. Sequenced input: PBMCs. DNA for the CDR3: TGTGCCAGTAATCAGGGGTACGGCTATGGCTACACCTTC. Residues: CASNQGYGYGYTF.